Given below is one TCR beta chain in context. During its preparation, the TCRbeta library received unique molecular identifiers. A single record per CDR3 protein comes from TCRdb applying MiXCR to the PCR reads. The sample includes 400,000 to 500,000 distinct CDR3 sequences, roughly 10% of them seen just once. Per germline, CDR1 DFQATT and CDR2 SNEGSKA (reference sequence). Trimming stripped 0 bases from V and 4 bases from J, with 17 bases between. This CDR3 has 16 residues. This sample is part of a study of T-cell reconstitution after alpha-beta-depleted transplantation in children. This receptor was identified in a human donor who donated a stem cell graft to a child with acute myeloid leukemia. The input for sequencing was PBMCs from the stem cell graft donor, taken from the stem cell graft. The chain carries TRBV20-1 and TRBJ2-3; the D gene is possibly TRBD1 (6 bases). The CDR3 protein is CSARDPRTGRADTQYF. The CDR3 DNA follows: TGCAGTGCTAGAGATCCCCGAACAGGGCGGGCAGATACGCAGTATTTT.